This TCR beta chain derives from a study of cytomegalovirus exposure and HLA in healthy donors. Trimming pared 4 bases from V and 2 bases from J, leaving 18 bases between. Germline CDR1 and CDR2: SGHRS and YFSETQ. This CDR3 is built from 16 residues. This clone has a single count. Its antigen is undetermined. Study-wide findings and caveats: The authors later found most CMV-associated TCR beta chains appeared HLA-restricted. Roughly uniform depth of sequencing across donors was assumed in presence/absence analyses. TCR beta V segments were, for the most part, productive about 90% or about 30% of the time in an earlier analysis. The analysis excluded some indistinguishable V segments, including TRBV6-2 and TRBV6-3.

Vbeta (60) and Jbeta (13) primers were used in the PCR. Profiling relied on immunoSEQ multiplex PCR, and the TCRdb table lists in-frame clones only, not all of them. The table includes tens of thousands of clones, 72% detected once. The V call is TRBV5-1, the J call TRBJ2-5, with D unclear. The specimen was PBMCs. The sequence came from a woman between 40 and 55 years old in good health and CMV-seropositive. CDR3 sequence: CASSPRLRGGQETQYF. The CDR3 nucleotides read TGCGCCAGCAGCCCGCGTCTCCGAGGCGGTCAAGAGACCCAGTACTTC.